These 7 T cell receptor beta chains were all obtained from the same sample, sequenced in a study of Graves' ophthalmopathy and Graves' hyperthyroidism. Amplification of TCR beta CDR3 regions used RNA transcripts. The library came from an HTBI-primed first-round RT-PCR and a second-round multiplex PCR. A single record per CDR3 protein comes from TCRdb applying MiXCR to the multiplex PCR reads. The data show a few hundred thousand distinct CDR3 sequences, with about 40% seen just once and less than 4.5% held by the top ten. The material sequenced was peripheral blood or thyroid tissue (not recorded which). These receptors all come from an adult man with Graves' hyperthyroidism.

Turning to this clonotype: The CDR3 does not end in the conserved phenylalanine or tryptophan, so this is likely a read error. V usage is TRBV7-8 and J usage is TRBJ1-6; unclear D gene. Germline lookup yields CDR1 SGHVS and CDR2 FQNEAQ. The CDR3 runs to 13 residues. CDR3 nucleotide sequence: TGCGCCAGCAGCTTTGTGGAAAATTCACCCCTCCACCTT. As protein: CASSFVENSPLHL.

This chain links TRBV7-3 with TRBJ2-1, with TRBD2 identical over 14 bases. J gave up 12 bases and V 5 bases, and 15 bases lay outside the gene matches. The CDR3 is made up of 17 amino acids. Germline lookup yields CDR1 SGHTA and CDR2 FQGTGA. The CDR3 loop reads CASSRDIGTSGGRLQFF. CDR3 DNA: TGTGCCAGCAGCCGGGACATCGGGACTAGCGGGGGCCGGTTGCAGTTCTTC.

Concerning this clonotype itself: Possible read error: a much larger clone is one base away. The rearrangement links TRBV19 to TRBJ2-2; D gene unclear. The CDR3 contains 15 residues. Germline assignment: CDR1 LNHDA and CDR2 SQIVND (reference sequence). The CDR3 region is CASGIPAALTGELFF. DNA for the CDR3: TGTGCCAGTGGTATACCCGCCGCCCTGACCGGGGAGCTGTTTTTT.

V gene TRBV5-5 combines with J gene TRBJ1-4; D is uncertain. Trimming removed 0 bases at V and 4 bases at J, with 13 bases between. Germline V gene lookup returns CDR1 SGHKS and CDR2 YYEKEE (reference sequence). The CDR3 consists of 16 residues. CDR3 sequence (DNA): TGTGCCAGCAGCTTGGCTCGAGGTCAATTTAATGAAAAACTGTTTTTT. Translation gives CASSLARGQFNEKLFF.

This rearrangement joins TRBV10-3 to TRBJ1-5; no firm D call. The CDR3 is made up of 15 amino acids. V gave up 0 bases and J gave up 4 bases, with 10 bases separating them. The germline V gene encodes CDR1 ENHRY and CDR2 SYGVKD. The CDR3 DNA sequence: TGTGCCATCAGTGAGTCAGGGTACCTAAATCAGCCCCAGCATTTT. Amino acids: CAISESGYLNQPQHF.

This clonotype was seen repeatedly, ten times or more. CDR3 region: CASSSQGVSNQPQHF. The CDR3 DNA reads TGTGCCAGCAGCTCACAGGGGGTGAGCAATCAGCCCCAGCATTTT. The chain couples TRBV7-8 to TRBJ1-5; TRBD1 aligns across 8 bases. CDR3 length: 15 amino acids. V lost 4 bases, J lost 1 base, and 3 bases stayed unmatched. Per germline, CDR1 SGHVS and CDR2 FQNEAQ.

This clonotype has at least ten counts. The rearrangement joins TRBV7-9 to TRBJ1-1; 9 nucleotides agree with TRBD1. Per germline, CDR1 SEHNR and CDR2 FQNEAQ (reference sequence). Trimming cost V 7 bases and J 8 bases; bases outside gene matches: 2. This CDR3 has 11 amino acids. The CDR3 sequence: CASMDRGEAFF. The DNA for the CDR3 is TGTGCCAGCATGGACAGGGGAGAAGCTTTCTTT. Full variable domain (outside the CDR3, taken from reference TRBV7-9 and TRBJ1-1): DTGVSQNPRHKITKRGQNVTFRCDPISEHNRLYWYRQTLGQGPEFLTYFQNEAQLEKSRLLSDRFSAERPKGSFSTLEIQRTEQGDSAMYLCASMDRGEAFFGQGTRLTVV.